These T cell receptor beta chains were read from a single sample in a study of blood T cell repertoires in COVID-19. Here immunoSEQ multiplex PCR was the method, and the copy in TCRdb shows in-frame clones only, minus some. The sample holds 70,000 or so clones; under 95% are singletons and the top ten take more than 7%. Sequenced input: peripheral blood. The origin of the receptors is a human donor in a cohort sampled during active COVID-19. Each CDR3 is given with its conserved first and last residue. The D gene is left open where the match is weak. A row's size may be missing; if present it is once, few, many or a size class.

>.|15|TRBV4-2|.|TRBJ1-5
TGTGCCAGCAGCCAAGATGGTAGGGGGGGTCAGCCCCAGCATTTT
CASSQDGRGGQPQHF
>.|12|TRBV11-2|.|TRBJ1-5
TGTGCCAGCAGCTTGGGGGGACAGCCCCAGCATTTT
CASSLGGQPQHF
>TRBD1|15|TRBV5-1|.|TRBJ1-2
TGCGCCAGCAGCCCGGGGGACAGGGGCAGATATGGCTACACCTTC
CASSPGDRGRYGYTF
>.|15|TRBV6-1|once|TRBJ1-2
TGTGCCAGCAGTGAAGTGAGAGGGTCCGGCTATGGCTACACCTTC
CASSEVRGSGYGYTF
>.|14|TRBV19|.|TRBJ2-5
TGTGCCAGTAGCCCGCGGACAGCTCAAGAGACCCAGTACTTC
CASSPRTAQETQYF
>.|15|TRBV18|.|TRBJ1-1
TGTGCCAGCTCACCGGGCAGGGGAGAGAACACTGAAGCTTTCTTT
CASSPGRGENTEAFF
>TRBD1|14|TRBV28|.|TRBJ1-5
TGTGCCAGCAGTCTAGGACAGGGGAATCAGCCCCAGCATTTT
CASSLGQGNQPQHF
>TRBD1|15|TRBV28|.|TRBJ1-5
TGTGCCAGCAGTCGAACAGGGGGCGCCGGTCAGCCCCAGCATTTT
CASSRTGGAGQPQHF
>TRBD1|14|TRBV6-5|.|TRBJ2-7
TGTGCCAGCAGGCCAAGACAGGGTCCCTACGAGCAGTACTTC
CASRPRQGPYEQYF
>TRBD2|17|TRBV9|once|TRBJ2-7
TGTGCCAGCAGCGTAGTAAAGCGGGGGGTACGGCCCTACGAGCAGTACTTC
CASSVVKRGVRPYEQYF
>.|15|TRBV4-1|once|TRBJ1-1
TGCGCCAGCAGCCCCCGGTGGGGGGTGGACACTGAAGCTTTCTTT
CASSPRWGVDTEAFF
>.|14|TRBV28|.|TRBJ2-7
TGTGCCAGCAGTTTCGGAGAGTCCTCCTACGAGCAGTACTTC
CASSFGESSYEQYF
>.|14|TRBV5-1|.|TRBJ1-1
TGCGCCAGCACCCACGGGGAAATGAACACTGAAGCTTTCTTT
CASTHGEMNTEAFF
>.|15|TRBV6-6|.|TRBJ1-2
TGTGCCAGCAGTTACGTCGCAGGGGCGAACTATGGCTACACCTTC
CASSYVAGANYGYTF
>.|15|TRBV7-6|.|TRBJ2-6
TGTGCCAGCAGTCCAGGGGAAGCTGGGGCCAACGTCCTGACTTTC
CASSPGEAGANVLTF
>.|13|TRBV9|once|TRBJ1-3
TGTGCCAGCAGCGCCCCAACTGGAAACACCATATATTTT
CASSAPTGNTIYF
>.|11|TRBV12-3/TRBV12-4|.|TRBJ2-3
TGTGCCAGCGGGCAGGGGGATACGCAGTATTTT
CASGQGDTQYF
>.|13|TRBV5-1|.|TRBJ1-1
TGCGCCAGCAGCGGCGGCCAGAACACTGAAGCTTTCTTT
CASSGGQNTEAFF
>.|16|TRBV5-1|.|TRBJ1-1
TGCGCCAGCAGACTGAAGGTCAGGGAAAAGAACACTGAAGCTTTCTTT
CASRLKVREKNTEAFF
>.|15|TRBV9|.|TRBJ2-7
TGTGCCAGCAGCGTCGGAGACAACGGGGGTTACGAGCAGTACTTC
CASSVGDNGGYEQYF
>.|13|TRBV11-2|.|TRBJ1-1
TGTGCCAGCAGCTTACACAGCTCCACTGAAGCTTTCTTT
CASSLHSSTEAFF
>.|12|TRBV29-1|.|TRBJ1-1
TGCAGCGTTTATACAGGAGCCCCTGAAGCTTTCTTT
CSVYTGAPEAFF
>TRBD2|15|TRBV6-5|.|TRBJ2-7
TGTGCCAGCAGTCCCCCGCGGACTAGGAGGGACGAGCAGTACTTC
CASSPPRTRRDEQYF
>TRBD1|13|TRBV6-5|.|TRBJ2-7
TGTGCCAGCAGACAGGGGGCGCTGAACGAGCAGTACTTC
CASRQGALNEQYF
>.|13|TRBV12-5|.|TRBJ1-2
TGTGCTAGTGGTCCGCGAGACAGTTATGGCTACACCTTC
CASGPRDSYGYTF
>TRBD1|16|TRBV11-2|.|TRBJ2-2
TGTGCCAGCAGATCGAGGACAGGGGAGGGCACCGGGGAGCTGTTTTTT
CASRSRTGEGTGELFF
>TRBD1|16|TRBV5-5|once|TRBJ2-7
TGTGCCAGCAGCTTGGTCGGACAGGGGAACCGATGGGAGCAGTACTTC
CASSLVGQGNRWEQYF
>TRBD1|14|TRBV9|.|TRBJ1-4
TGTGCCAGCAGCCGAGGGGGCCCTAGTGAAAAACTGTTTTTT
CASSRGGPSEKLFF
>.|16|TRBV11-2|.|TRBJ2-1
TGTGCCAGCAGCTTAGGTCGGGGAAACTCCTACAATGAGCAGTTCTTC
CASSLGRGNSYNEQFF
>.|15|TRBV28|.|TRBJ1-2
TGTGCCAGCAGTTCCCCCCGAACAGGGTCCTATGGCTACACCTTC
CASSSPRTGSYGYTF
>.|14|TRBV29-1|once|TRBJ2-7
TGCAGCGTTGGTGAGTTGACAGGCTCCTACGAGCAGTACTTC
CSVGELTGSYEQYF
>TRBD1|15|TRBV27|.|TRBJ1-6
TGTGCCAGCAGTTCCCCGGGACAGGGGAATTCACCCCTCCACTTT
CASSSPGQGNSPLHF
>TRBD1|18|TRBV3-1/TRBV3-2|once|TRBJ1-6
TGTGCCAGCAGCCAACCTTCCTGGGGGACAGCTTATAATTCACCCCTCCACTTT
CASSQPSWGTAYNSPLHF
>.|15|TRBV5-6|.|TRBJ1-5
TGTGCCAGCAGCTTGGTGACAGATACTTATCAGCCCCAGCATTTT
CASSLVTDTYQPQHF
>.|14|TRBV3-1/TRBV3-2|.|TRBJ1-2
TGTGCCAGCAGCCCCACAGGGACCAACTATGGCTACACCTTC
CASSPTGTNYGYTF
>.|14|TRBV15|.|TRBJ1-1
TGTGCCACCAGCAGAGACAGGTTAAGGACTGAAGCTTTCTTT
CATSRDRLRTEAFF
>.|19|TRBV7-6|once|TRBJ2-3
TGTGCCAGCAGCCCTGGTGTCCGGGGGGCCCAGGATAGCACAGATACGCAGTATTTT
CASSPGVRGAQDSTDTQYF
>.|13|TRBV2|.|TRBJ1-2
TGTGCCAGCAGTGGTCCAGGGAACTATGGCTACACCTTC
CASSGPGNYGYTF
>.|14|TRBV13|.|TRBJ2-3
TGTGCCAGCAGCGCCTGGACTAGCACAGATACGCAGTATTTT
CASSAWTSTDTQYF
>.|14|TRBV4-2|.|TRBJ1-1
TGTGCCAGCAGCCAAGGGGCGGGCTTCACTGAAGCTTTCTTT
CASSQGAGFTEAFF
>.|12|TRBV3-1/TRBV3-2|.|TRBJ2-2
TGTGCCAGCAGGAGGGACTCCGGGGAGCTGTTTTTT
CASRRDSGELFF
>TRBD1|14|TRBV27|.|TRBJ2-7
TGTGCCAGCAGTTTAGTAGGGACAGGGCCCGAGCAGTACTTC
CASSLVGTGPEQYF
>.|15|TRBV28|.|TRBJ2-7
TGTGCCAGCAGTTCAAGGCTGGGGCGTCTATACGAGCAGTACTTC
CASSSRLGRLYEQYF
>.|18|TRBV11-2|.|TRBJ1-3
TGTGCCAGCAGGCAACCGTTTCGGACAGTTCCCTCTGGAAACACCATATATTTT
CASRQPFRTVPSGNTIYF
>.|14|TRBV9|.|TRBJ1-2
TGTGCCAGCAGCGTACAGGGGTCTTACTATGGCTACACCTTC
CASSVQGSYYGYTF
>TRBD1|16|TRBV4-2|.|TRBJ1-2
TGTGCCAGCAGCCAGCCTCAGGGACAGACAAGCTATGGCTACACCTTC
CASSQPQGQTSYGYTF
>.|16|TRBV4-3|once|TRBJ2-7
TGCGCCAGCAGCCCGACCATGGGAGTGGGCGCCTACGAGCAGTACTTC
CASSPTMGVGAYEQYF
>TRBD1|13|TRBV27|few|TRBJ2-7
TGTGCCAGCAGTTTACGACAGGGCTACGAGCAGTACTTC
CASSLRQGYEQYF
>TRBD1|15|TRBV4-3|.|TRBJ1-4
TGCGCCAGCAGCCAAGGGACAGGGGGTAATGAAAAACTGTTTTTT
CASSQGTGGNEKLFF
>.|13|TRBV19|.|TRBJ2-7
TGTGCCAGCCGGGCCCCGACAGGCTACGAGCAGTACTTC
CASRAPTGYEQYF
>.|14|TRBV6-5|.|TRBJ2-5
TGTGCCAGCAGGACTAGGGGTCCCCAAGAGACCCAGTACTTC
CASRTRGPQETQYF
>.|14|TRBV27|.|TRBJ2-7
TGTGCCAGCAGTTTATCGAACAGAGCCTACGAGCAGTACTTC
CASSLSNRAYEQYF
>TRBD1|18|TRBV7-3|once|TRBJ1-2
TGTGCCAGCAGCCCGCCTTCGGGGACAGGGAGGGTTCACTATGGCTACACCTTC
CASSPPSGTGRVHYGYTF
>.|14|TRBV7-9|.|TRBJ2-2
TGTGCCAGCAGCTTAGACTTGAGAACCGGGGAGCTGTTTTTT
CASSLDLRTGELFF